This T cell receptor beta chain came from a study of response to subunit inactivated influenza vaccine. Notes on the study in general: The authors proposed limited new T cell recruitment per seasonal influenza vaccination.

This clonotype was seen a few times. What it binds is unknown. TCRdb processed the RT-PCR reads anew with MiXCR; each CDR3 protein has one entry. The repertoire holds hundreds of thousands of distinct CDR3 sequences, with about 10% as singletons. Germline CDR1 is SGHTA and CDR2 is FQGNSA. CDR3 size: 13 residues. Trimming took 4 bases from V and 5 from J, leaving 11 bases between them. Sequenced here: PBMCs from blood, sampled on the day of vaccination. This sequence was found in a man in his forties or fifties who received an inactivated influenza vaccine. The chain has TRBV7-2 and TRBJ2-5; the D call may be TRBD1 or TRBD2 (6 bases each). The CDR3 region has the DNA TGTGCCAGCAGCTCCTGGAGGGGGGAGACCCAGTACTTC. It yields the protein CASSSWRGETQYF.